Detailed here is one TCR beta chain. Antigen unknown. CDR1 is SGHRS and CDR2 is YFSETQ in the germline V gene. The CDR3 runs 18 residues. Trimming cost V 0 bases and J 0 bases, with 15 bases left between them. This sample is drawn from a study of T cells in Graves' hyperthyroidism and ophthalmopathy. Points from the study as a whole: Among clonotypes expanded in thyroid above 0.001, most were also found in blood.

Amplified regions were TCR beta CDR3 sequences from RNA transcripts. The HTBI primer set was used in a first-round RT-PCR of the TCR CDR3. MiXCR, run by TCRdb on the multiplex PCR reads, gives a single entry per CDR3 protein. The table includes 410,000 or so distinct CDR3 sequences, roughly 14% detected once. Clinical Activity Scores of at least 3, NOSPECS grades of at least 4 and durations under 3 months characterized ophthalmopathy patients. Uncontrolled infection, other autoimmune disease, pregnancy and lactation each barred patients from inclusion. The diagnostic basis comprised clinical symptoms, serum thyroxine and TRAb, thyroid ultrasound and orbital computed tomography.

The chain combines TRBV5-1 with TRBJ2-2; D might be TRBD1 (5 bases). Sequences were obtained from blood. The sequence was collected from a man between 18 and 29 years old with Graves' ophthalmopathy. CDR3 residues: CASSLELQELSNTGELFF. The CDR3 coding sequence is TGCGCCAGCAGCTTGGAATTACAGGAGCTGTCGAACACCGGGGAGCTGTTTTTT.